This T cell receptor (beta chain) originates from a study of siplizumab effects on memory and regulatory T cells. Overall study findings and caveats: The Treg-derived share of mappable alloreactive CD4+ clones averaged 68.8% with siplizumab and over 25% in controls. Siplizumab produced a significant drop in alloreactive sequences attributable to unstimulated CD4+ memory cells.

About this clone: The antigen remains undetermined.

CDR3 length: 17 residues. Germline-derived CDR1 and CDR2 are SNHLY and FYNNEI. Losses at the gene ends were 4 bases for V and 1 base for J; bases not matched to a gene: 6. Clones were read by immunoSEQ multiplex PCR, and TCRdb kept only the in-frame ones, dropping some. The sample comprises around 7,000 clones, under 80% of which are singletons, and about half rests with the top ten. The chain combines TRBV2 with TRBJ2-3; 12 bases agree with TRBD2. The source of this sequence is a human donor in good health. The source material was effector memory CD8+ T cells sorted from blood. Subset indicated: unstimulated CD8+ effector memory T cells. CDR3 nucleotide sequence: TGTGCCAGCAGTGCCAGACTAGCGGGAGTGGGCACAGATACGCAGTATTTT. Translation: CASSARLAGVGTDTQYF. The variable domain in full, with the rest retrieved from reference TRBV2 and TRBJ2-3, is EPEVTQTPSHQVTQMGQEVILRCVPISNHLYFYWYRQILGQKVEFLVSFYNNEISEKSEIFDDQFSVERPDGSNFTLKIRSTKLEDSAMYFCASSARLAGVGTDTQYFGPGTRLTVL.